This entry concerns a single T cell receptor beta chain. TCRdb independently ran MiXCR on the RT-PCR reads; one entry per CDR3 protein. This sample has about 700,000 distinct CDR3 sequences, with 14% found just once. Per germline, CDR1 DFQATT and CDR2 SNEGSKA (reference sequence). The CDR3 has 14 residues. V was shortened by 7 bases and J by 3 bases, with 16 bases between the two germline ends. This chain uses TRBV20-1 with TRBJ2-1; D could derive from TRBD1 or TRBD2 (5 bases each). The sample consisted of memory CD4+ T cells from blood. The clonotype was recovered from a female donor in good health, serving as a healthy control. CDR3 nucleotide sequence: TGCAGTGGTTTGGGGGACCAGGGCTACAATGAGCAGTTCTTC. This translates into CSGLGDQGYNEQFF.